This T cell receptor (beta chain) was recorded in a study of shared clonotypes between healthy human individuals. V was clipped by 5 bases and J by 1 base; unmatched bases: 9. Germline V gene data show CDR1 as LNHDA and CDR2 as SQIVND (reference sequence). CDR3 length equals 17 residues. The repertoire was sequenced with immunoSEQ multiplex PCR; TCRdb's copy has only in-frame clones and lacks some. The table records some 2.1 million clones, roughly 94% of them present only once. This rearrangement joins TRBV19 to TRBJ2-7, with 12 positions matching TRBD2. This clonotype was obtained from a man younger than 35 in good health. Sequences were obtained from naive CD4+ T cells sorted from blood. Subset in this sample: CD45RA+ positively selected. CDR3 sequence reads: CASSSLGTSGRSYEQYF. The CDR3, as DNA: TGTGCCAGTAGTTCACTGGGAACTAGCGGGAGGTCCTACGAGCAGTACTTC.